One and the same sample provided the 11 T cell receptor beta chains below, sequenced in a study of regulatory T cells in long-lasting Graves disease. CDR3 regions were amplified by Arm-PCR using iRepertoire HTBI primers to build TCR beta libraries. TCRdb re-analysed the multiplex PCR reads in MiXCR, keeping a single row per CDR3 protein. The sample comprises under 450,000 distinct CDR3 sequences, around 16% of which are singletons, and about 19% rests with the top ten. Noted time point: newly diagnosed GD, antithyroid drugs for less than 3 months. RNA from PBMCs was the source of the TCR library. The sample also formed part of further work on T cells in Graves' hyperthyroidism and ophthalmopathy.

The sample was peripheral blood mononuclear cells (PBMCs), taken at new diagnosis, from a patient treated with antithyroid drugs. The receptors come from a woman younger than 35 with Graves disease.

In its sample, this clonotype was seen many times. The rearrangement uses TRBV28 and TRBJ1-5; D may be TRBD1 (6 bases). Trimming left V 7 bases short and J 4 bases short, with 14 bases between. In germline, CDR1 is MDHEN, CDR2 SYDVKM. This CDR3 region has 14 residues. The CDR3, as DNA: TGTGCCAGCAATACCGGACAGCCGAATCAGCCCCAGCATTTT. Protein sequence: CASNTGQPNQPQHF.

This clonotype was counted ten times or more. The chain couples TRBV11-2 to TRBJ1-3; TRBD1 matches at 7 bases. V dropped 5 bases and J dropped 0; count of bases not matched to a gene: 7. This CDR3 has 16 amino acids. Germline V gives CDR1 SGHAT, CDR2 FQNNGV. The CDR3 bases are TGTGCCAGCAGCCGCGGGACAGTGAGCTCTGGAAACACCATATATTTT. Translated: CASSRGTVSSGNTIYF.

This clonotype was counted between two and nine times. V gene TRBV7-3 combines with J gene TRBJ2-6; D could derive from TRBD1 or TRBD2 (5 bases each). The CDR3 length is 16 residues. Looked up from germline, CDR1 is SGHTA and CDR2 is FQGTGA. Between the trimmed V and J ends, which lost 5 bases and 2 bases, there was a span of 13 bases. CDR3 in amino acids: CASSPGDAAGANVLTF. Here the CDR3 DNA reads TGTGCCAGCAGCCCTGGGGACGCAGCTGGGGCCAACGTCCTGACTTTC.

This clonotype was detected many times. The CDR3 loop reads CASSPRATGDYEQYF. CDR3 DNA sequence: TGTGCCAGCAGCCCCCGGGCTACAGGGGACTACGAGCAGTACTTC. The J gene is TRBJ2-7, the V gene TRBV13; 7 bases align to TRBD1. Trimming at V came to 5 bases and at J to 3 bases, leaving 10 bases not matched to a gene. This CDR3 has 15 amino acids. CDR1 and CDR2 from the germline V gene are PRHDT and FYEKMQ (reference sequence). The entire variable domain, with the rest obtained from reference TRBV13 and TRBJ2-7, is as follows: AAGVIQSPRHLIKEKRETATLKCYPIPRHDTVYWYQQGPGQDPQFLISFYEKMQSDKGSIPDRFSAQQFSDYHSELNMSSLELGDSALYFCASSPRATGDYEQYFGPGTRLTVT.

The table lists this clonotype with many counts. The rearrangement uses TRBV18 and TRBJ1-1; tentatively, D is TRBD1 (6 bases). CDR1 is KGHSH, CDR2 LQKENI, per germline. V was shortened by 4 bases and J by 4 bases, with 22 bases between the two germline ends. This CDR3 has 17 amino acids. CDR3 nucleotide sequence: TGTGCCAGCTCACTTGGGACAAGGGGAAGGGTGAGCACTGAAGCTTTCTTT. This translates into CASSLGTRGRVSTEAFF.

In this sample, this clonotype turned up a few times. The genes are TRBV11-2 and TRBJ1-3; possibly TRBD1 for D (6 bases). With 5 bases removed from V and 0 bases from J, the gap between germline ends came to 14 bases. The length of the CDR3 is 16 residues. Germline CDR1 SGHAT, CDR2 FQNNGV. CDR3 nucleotides: TGTGCCAGCAGCGTTCTCACAGGGTTCTCTGGAAACACCATATATTTT. It specifies CASSVLTGFSGNTIYF.

In this sample, this clonotype turned up a few times. The chain employs TRBV28 and TRBJ2-1, with 12 bases fitting TRBD2. The junction had 6 bases not matched to a gene; V was cut back by 5 bases and J by 1 base. CDR3 length: 17 amino acids. Germline values: CDR1 MDHEN, CDR2 SYDVKM. In DNA, the CDR3 is TGTGCCAGCAGTGGACTAGCGGGACTGGGGTCCTACAATGAGCAGTTCTTC. This sequence encodes CASSGLAGLGSYNEQFF.

This clonotype has a count of ten or more. This rearrangement joins TRBV24-1 to TRBJ2-5, with 12 bases identical to TRBD2. V lost 4 bases to trimming and J lost 5 bases; unmatched junction nucleotides: 10. Germline loops: CDR1 KGHDR, CDR2 SFDVKD. The length of the CDR3 is 17 residues. The CDR3 DNA reads TGTGCCACCAGTGACACGGGACTAGCGGGTTCCACCGAGACCCAGTACTTC. Translation: CATSDTGLAGSTETQYF.

This clonotype was seen many times. The CDR3 loop is CASSPSWTGQETQYF. DNA for the CDR3: TGTGCCAGCTCGCCTAGTTGGACAGGCCAAGAGACCCAGTACTTC. This chain connects TRBV18 to TRBJ2-5; 7 nucleotides line up with TRBD1. Looked up from germline, CDR1 is KGHSH and CDR2 is LQKENI. The CDR3 runs 15 residues. V lost 6 bases and J lost 1; bases outside the gene matches: 8.

This clonotype has a count of ten or more. The chain recombines TRBV2 with TRBJ1-2; 7 nucleotides agree with TRBD1. Germline trimming cut 8 bases from V and 2 bases from J; bases unmatched to any gene: 5. CDR3 size: 13 residues. The V gene's germline CDR1 is SNHLY and CDR2 FYNNEI. The DNA for the CDR3 is TGTGCCAGCGGGGGACAGTACAACTATGGCTACACCTTC. Encoded protein: CASGGQYNYGYTF. Full variable domain (remainder filled in from reference TRBV2 and TRBJ1-2): EPEVTQTPSHQVTQMGQEVILRCVPISNHLYFYWYRQILGQKVEFLVSFYNNEISEKSEIFDDQFSVERPDGSNFTLKIRSTKLEDSAMYFCASGGQYNYGYTFGSGTRLTVV.

This clonotype was seen ten or more times. The chain uses TRBV6-9 and TRBJ2-5; 12 bases match TRBD2. This CDR3 is 16 amino acids long. Germline V gene sequence: CDR1 MNHGY, CDR2 SVAAGI. J was trimmed by 2 bases and V by 3 bases; bases with no gene match: 4. CDR3 loop: CASSYPGLAGQETQYF. CDR3 coding DNA: TGTGCCAGCAGTTACCCTGGACTAGCGGGGCAAGAGACCCAGTACTTC.